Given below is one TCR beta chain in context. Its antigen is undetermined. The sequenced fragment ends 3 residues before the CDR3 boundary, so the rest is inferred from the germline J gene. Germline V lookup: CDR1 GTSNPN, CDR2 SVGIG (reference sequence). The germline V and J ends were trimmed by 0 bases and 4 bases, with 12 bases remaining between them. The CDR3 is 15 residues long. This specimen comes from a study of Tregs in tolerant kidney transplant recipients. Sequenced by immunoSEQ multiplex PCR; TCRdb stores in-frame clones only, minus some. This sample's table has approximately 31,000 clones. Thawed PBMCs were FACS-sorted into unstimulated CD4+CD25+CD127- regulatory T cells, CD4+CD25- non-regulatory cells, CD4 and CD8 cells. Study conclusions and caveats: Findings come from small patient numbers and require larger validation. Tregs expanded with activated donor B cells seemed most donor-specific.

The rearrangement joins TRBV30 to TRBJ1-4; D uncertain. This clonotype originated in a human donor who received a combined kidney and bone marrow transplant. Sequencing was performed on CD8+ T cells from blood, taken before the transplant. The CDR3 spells CAWSVSNSRNEKLFF. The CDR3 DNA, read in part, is TGTGCCTGGAGTGTATCGAACAGCCGTAATGAAAAA.